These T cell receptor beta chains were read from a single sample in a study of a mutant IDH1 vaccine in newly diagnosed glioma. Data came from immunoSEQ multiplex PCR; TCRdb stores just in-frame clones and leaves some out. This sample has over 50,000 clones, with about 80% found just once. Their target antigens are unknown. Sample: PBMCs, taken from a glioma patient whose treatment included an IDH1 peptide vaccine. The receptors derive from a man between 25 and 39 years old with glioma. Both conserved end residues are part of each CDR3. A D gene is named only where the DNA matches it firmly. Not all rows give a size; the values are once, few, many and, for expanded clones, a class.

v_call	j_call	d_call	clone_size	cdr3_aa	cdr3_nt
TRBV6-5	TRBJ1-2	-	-	CASSYDRSNYGYTF	TGTGCCAGCAGTTACGACAGATCTAACTATGGCTACACCTTC
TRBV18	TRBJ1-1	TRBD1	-	CASSPPATGLNTEAFF	TGTGCCAGCTCACCACCCGCGACAGGGCTGAACACTGAAGCTTTCTTT
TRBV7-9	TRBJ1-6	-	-	CASSVYNSPLHF	TGTGCCAGCAGCGTTTATAATTCACCCCTCCACTTT
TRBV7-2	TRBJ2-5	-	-	CASAGVETQYF	TGTGCCAGCGCTGGGGTAGAGACCCAGTACTTC
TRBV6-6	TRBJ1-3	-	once	CASTNETGNTIYF	TGTGCCAGCACTAACGAGACGGGGAACACCATATATTTT
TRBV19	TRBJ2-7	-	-	CASSITEFDEQYF	TGTGCCAGTAGTATAACTGAGTTCGACGAGCAGTACTTC
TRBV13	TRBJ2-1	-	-	CASSLPLHNEQFF	TGTGCCAGCAGCTTACCCCTACACAATGAGCAGTTCTTC
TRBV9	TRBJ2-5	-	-	CASSVGTQVQETQYF	TGTGCCAGCAGCGTTGGGACACAAGTACAAGAGACCCAGTACTTC
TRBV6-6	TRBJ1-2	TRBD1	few	CASSSTGDYGYTF	TGTGCCAGCAGCTCCACAGGGGACTATGGCTACACCTTC
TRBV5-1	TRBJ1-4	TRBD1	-	CASSSTGTGGYSEKLFF	TGCGCCAGCAGCTCGACCGGGACAGGGGGCTATAGTGAAAAACTGTTTTTT
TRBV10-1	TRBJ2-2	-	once	CASSLNLGVGELFF	TGCGCCAGCAGCCTCAATTTGGGAGTCGGGGAGCTGTTTTTT
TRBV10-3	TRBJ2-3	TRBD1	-	CAISGEIQGGTDTQYF	TGTGCCATCAGTGGGGAAATACAGGGGGGCACAGATACGCAGTATTTT
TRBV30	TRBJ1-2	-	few	CAWRGSRGYTF	TGTGCCTGGAGGGGCTCCCGTGGCTACACCTTC
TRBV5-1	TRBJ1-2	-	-	CASSFPTGQKENGYTF	TGCGCCAGCAGCTTTCCAACCGGACAGAAGGAAAATGGCTACACCTTC
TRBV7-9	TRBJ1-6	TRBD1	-	CASRLGQGGTNSPLHF	TGTGCCAGCAGACTAGGACAGGGGGGTACTAATTCACCCCTCCACTTT
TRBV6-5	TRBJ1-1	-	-	CASRDRENTEAFF	TGTGCCAGCAGGGACAGAGAGAACACTGAAGCTTTCTTT
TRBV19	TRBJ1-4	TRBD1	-	CASSTYGLGQSTTNEKLFF	TGTGCCAGTAGTACCTACGGATTGGGACAGTCAACAACTAATGAAAAACTGTTTTTT
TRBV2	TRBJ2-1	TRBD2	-	CASSEGLAGRNEQFF	TGTGCCAGCAGCGAGGGACTAGCGGGGAGGAATGAGCAGTTCTTC
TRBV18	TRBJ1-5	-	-	CASSPRATLNSNQPQHF	TGTGCCAGCTCACCCCGGGCTACTTTAAATAGCAATCAGCCCCAGCATTTT
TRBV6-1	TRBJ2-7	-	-	CASSAVADSSYEQYF	TGTGCCAGCAGTGCTGTCGCGGACAGCTCCTACGAGCAGTACTTC
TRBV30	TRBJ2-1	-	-	CAWSEGTGPYNEQFF	TGTGCCTGGAGTGAAGGGACGGGCCCCTACAATGAGCAGTTCTTC
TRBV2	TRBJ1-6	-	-	CASSPPSDPLHF	TGTGCCAGCAGTCCCCCGTCCGACCCCCTCCACTTT
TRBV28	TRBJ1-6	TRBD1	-	CASTFGQGNSPLHF	TGTGCCAGCACCTTCGGACAGGGTAATTCACCCCTCCACTTT
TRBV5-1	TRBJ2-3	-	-	CASSKQGKPDTQYF	TGCGCCAGCAGCAAACAGGGAAAACCAGATACGCAGTATTTT
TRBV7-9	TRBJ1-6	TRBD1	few	CASSHRGLNSPLHF	TGTGCCAGCAGCCACAGGGGGCTGAATTCACCCCTCCACTTT
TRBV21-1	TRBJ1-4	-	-	CASSPKYRDSGGKLFF	TGTGCCAGCAGCCCGAAGTACCGGGACTCGGGGGGAAAACTGTTTTTT
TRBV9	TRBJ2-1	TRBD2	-	CASSVRIGLGRYSYNEQFF	TGTGCCAGCAGCGTACGTATCGGACTAGGGAGATACTCCTACAATGAGCAGTTCTTC
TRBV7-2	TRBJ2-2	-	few	CASSLGSGWGELFF	TGTGCCAGCAGCTTAGGGTCGGGATGGGGGGAGCTGTTTTTT
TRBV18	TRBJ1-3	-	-	CASSPRSARNSGNTIYF	TGTGCCAGCTCACCAAGGTCAGCTAGAAACTCTGGAAACACCATATATTTT
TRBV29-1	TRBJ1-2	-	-	CSVEGLSGDLGYGYTF	TGCAGCGTTGAAGGCCTTTCCGGGGACTTGGGCTATGGCTACACCTTC
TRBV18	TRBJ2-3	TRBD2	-	CASSLFTSGGSTDTQYF	TGTGCCAGCTCTCTATTTACTAGCGGGGGGAGCACAGATACGCAGTATTTT
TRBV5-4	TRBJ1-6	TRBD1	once	CASRIGTAYNSPLHF	TGTGCCAGCAGAATTGGGACAGCCTATAATTCACCCCTCCACTTT
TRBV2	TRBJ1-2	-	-	CASNRAVGYTF	TGTGCCAGCAACAGGGCGGTTGGCTACACCTTC
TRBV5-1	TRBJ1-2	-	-	CASSLGVPTSNYGYTF	TGCGCCAGCAGCTTGGGCGTCCCCACCTCTAACTATGGCTACACCTTC
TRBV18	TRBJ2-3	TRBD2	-	CASSPLVAGGRDTQYF	TGTGCCAGCTCCCCCTTGGTCGCGGGGGGCAGAGATACGCAGTATTTT
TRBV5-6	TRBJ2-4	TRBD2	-	CASSIGLAGAKNIQYF	TGTGCCAGCAGCATCGGACTAGCGGGAGCCAAAAACATTCAGTACTTC
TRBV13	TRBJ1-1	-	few	CASGDQGGAVVTEAFF	TGTGCCAGCGGAGACCAAGGGGGGGCGGTGGTCACTGAAGCTTTCTTT
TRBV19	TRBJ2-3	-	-	CASSIQGPDTQYF	TGTGCCAGTAGTATCCAGGGGCCAGATACGCAGTATTTT
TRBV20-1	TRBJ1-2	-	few	CSASTGYGYTF	TGCAGTGCTAGTACAGGCTATGGCTACACCTTC
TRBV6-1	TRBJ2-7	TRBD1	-	CASSDRTGSSYEQYF	TGTGCCAGCAGTGATCGGACAGGGAGCTCCTACGAGCAGTACTTC
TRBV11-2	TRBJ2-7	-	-	CASSPAGGTGVAYEQYF	TGTGCCAGCAGCCCAGCTGGGGGTACCGGGGTCGCCTACGAGCAGTACTTC